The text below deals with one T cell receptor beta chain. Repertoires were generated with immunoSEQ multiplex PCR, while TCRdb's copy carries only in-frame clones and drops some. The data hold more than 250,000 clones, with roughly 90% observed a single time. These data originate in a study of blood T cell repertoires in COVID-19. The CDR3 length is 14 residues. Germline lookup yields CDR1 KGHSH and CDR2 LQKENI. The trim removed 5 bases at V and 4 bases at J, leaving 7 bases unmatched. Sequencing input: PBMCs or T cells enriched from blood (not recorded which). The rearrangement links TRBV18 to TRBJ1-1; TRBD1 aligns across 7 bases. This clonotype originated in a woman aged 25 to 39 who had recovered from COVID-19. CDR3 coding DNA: TGTGCCAGCTCATCAAACAGGGGTGGCACTGAAGCTTTCTTT. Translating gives CASSSNRGGTEAFF. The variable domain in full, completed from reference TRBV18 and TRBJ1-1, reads NAGVMQNPRHLVRRRGQEARLRCSPMKGHSHVYWYRQLPEEGLKFMVYLQKENIIDESGMPKERFSAEFPKEGPSILRIQQVVRGDSAAYFCASSSNRGGTEAFFGQGTRLTVV.